The clone carrying this T cell receptor (beta chain) was counted many times. The CDR3 sequence is 14 residues long. V was cut by 0 bases and J by 4 bases, with 9 bases left in between. The germline gives CDR1 SGDLS, CDR2 YYNGEE. This entry comes from a study of early T cells in non-severe SARS-CoV-2 infection. Unique molecular identifiers were affixed to single, distinct cDNA molecules. One entry per CDR3 protein, called by TCRdb with MiXCR from the 5' RACE reads. The sample records 25,000 to 35,000 distinct CDR3 sequences, approximately 2.9% being singletons. This clonotype originated in an adult who was a healthcare worker with PCR-confirmed SARS-CoV-2 infection or an uninfected control (not recorded which). Sequencing input: whole blood. The chain is built from TRBV9 and TRBJ2-3; D is undetermined. CDR3 protein: CASSVDSRSDTQYF. The CDR3 DNA sequence: TGTGCCAGCAGCGTAGACTCAAGATCAGATACGCAGTATTTT.